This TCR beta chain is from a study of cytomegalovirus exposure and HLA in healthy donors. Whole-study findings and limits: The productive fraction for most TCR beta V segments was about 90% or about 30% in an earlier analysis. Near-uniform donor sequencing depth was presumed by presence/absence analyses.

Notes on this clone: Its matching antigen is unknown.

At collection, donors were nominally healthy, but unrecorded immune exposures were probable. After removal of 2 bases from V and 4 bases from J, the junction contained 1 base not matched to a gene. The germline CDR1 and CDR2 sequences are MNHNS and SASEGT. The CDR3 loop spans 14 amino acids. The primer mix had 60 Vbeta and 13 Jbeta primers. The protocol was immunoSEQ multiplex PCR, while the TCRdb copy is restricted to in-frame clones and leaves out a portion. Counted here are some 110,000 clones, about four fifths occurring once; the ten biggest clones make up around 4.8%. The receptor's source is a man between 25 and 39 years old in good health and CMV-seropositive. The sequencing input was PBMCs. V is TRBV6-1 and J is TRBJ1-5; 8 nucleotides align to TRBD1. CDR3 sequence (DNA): TGTGCCAGCAGTGAAAGGACAGGGAATCAGCCCCAGCATTTT. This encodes CASSERTGNQPQHF.